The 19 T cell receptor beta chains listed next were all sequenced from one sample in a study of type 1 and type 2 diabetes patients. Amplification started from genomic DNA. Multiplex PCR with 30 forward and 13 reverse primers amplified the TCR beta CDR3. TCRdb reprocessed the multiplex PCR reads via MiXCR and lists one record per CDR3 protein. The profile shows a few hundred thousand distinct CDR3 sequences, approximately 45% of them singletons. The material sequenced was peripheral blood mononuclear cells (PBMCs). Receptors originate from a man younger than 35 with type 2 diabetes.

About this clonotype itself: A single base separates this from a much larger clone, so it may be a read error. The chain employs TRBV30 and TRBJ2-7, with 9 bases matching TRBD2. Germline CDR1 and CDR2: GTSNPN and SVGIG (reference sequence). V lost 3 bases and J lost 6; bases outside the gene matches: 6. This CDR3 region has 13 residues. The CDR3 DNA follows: TGTGCCTGGAGAGGACTAGCGAGATGCGAGCAGTACTTC. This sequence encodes CAWRGLARCEQYF.

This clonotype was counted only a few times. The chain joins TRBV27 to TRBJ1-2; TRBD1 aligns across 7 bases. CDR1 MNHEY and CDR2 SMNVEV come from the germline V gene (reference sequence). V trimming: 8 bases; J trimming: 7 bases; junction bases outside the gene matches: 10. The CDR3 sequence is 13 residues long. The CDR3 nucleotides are TGTGCCAGCGCCAGACAGGGCGGCTCTGGCTACACCTTC. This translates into CASARQGGSGYTF.

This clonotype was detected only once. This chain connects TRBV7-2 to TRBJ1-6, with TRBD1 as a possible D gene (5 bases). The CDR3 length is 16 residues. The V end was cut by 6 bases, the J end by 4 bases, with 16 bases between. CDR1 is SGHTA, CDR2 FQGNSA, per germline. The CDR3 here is CASSPTGKGYNSPLHF. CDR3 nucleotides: TGTGCCAGCAGTCCGACCGGTAAGGGGTATAATTCACCCCTCCACTTT.

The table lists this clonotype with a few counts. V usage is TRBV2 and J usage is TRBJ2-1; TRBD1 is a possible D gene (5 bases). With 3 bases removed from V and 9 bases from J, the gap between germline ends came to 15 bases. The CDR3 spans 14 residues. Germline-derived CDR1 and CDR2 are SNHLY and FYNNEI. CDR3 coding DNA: TGTGCCAGCAGTGAGGCCAGGGCACGAGGTGAGCAGTTCTTC. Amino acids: CASSEARARGEQFF.

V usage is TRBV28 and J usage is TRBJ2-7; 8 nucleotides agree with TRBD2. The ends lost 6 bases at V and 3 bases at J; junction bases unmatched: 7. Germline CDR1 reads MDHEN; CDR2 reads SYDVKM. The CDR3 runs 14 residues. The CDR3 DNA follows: TGTGCCAGCAGCCCCCTGAGCGGGAGCTACGAGCAGTACTTC. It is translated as CASSPLSGSYEQYF.

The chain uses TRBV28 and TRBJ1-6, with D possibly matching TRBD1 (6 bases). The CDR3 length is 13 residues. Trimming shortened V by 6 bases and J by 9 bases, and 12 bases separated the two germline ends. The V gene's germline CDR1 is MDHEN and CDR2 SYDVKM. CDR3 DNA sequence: TGTGCCAGCAGACGACAGGACTCTTCACCCCTCCACTTT. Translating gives CASRRQDSSPLHF.

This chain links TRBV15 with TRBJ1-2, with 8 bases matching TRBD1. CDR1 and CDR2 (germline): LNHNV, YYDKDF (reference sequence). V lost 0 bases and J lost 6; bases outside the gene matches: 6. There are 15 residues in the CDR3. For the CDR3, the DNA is TGTGCCACCAGCAGAGAGCCCCAGGGGGCAAATGGCTACACCTTC. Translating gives CATSREPQGANGYTF. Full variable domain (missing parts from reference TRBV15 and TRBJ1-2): DAMVIQNPRYQVTQFGKPVTLSCSQTLNHNVMYWYQQKSSQAPKLLFHYYDKDFNNEADTPDNFQSRRPNTSFCFLDIRSPGLGDTAMYLCATSREPQGANGYTFGSGTRLTVV.

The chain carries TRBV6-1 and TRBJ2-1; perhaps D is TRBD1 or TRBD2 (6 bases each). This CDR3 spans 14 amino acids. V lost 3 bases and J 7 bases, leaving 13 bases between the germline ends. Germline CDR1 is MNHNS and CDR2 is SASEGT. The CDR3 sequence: CASSEILGGNEQFF. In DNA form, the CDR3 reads TGTGCCAGCAGTGAGATACTAGGGGGGAATGAGCAGTTCTTC.

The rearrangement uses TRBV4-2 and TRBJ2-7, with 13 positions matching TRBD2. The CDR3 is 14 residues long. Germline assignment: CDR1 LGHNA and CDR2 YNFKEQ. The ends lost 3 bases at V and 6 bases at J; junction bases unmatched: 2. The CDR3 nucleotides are TGTGCCAGCAGCCACACTAGCGGGGGGGGCGAGCAGTACTTC. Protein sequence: CASSHTSGGGEQYF.

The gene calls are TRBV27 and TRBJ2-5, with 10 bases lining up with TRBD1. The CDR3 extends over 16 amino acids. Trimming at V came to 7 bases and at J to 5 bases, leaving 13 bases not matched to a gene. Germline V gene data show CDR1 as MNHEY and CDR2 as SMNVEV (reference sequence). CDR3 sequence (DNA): TGTGCCAGCATCTCGTTAAGGGACAGGGGTTGGGAGACCCAGTACTTC. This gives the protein CASISLRDRGWETQYF.

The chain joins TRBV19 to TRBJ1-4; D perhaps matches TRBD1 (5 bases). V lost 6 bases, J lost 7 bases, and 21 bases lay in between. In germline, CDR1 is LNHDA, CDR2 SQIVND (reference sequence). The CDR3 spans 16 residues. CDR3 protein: CASSLKTALGGEKLFF. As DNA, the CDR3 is TGTGCCAGTAGCCTTAAGACAGCGTTAGGCGGTGAAAAACTGTTTTTT.

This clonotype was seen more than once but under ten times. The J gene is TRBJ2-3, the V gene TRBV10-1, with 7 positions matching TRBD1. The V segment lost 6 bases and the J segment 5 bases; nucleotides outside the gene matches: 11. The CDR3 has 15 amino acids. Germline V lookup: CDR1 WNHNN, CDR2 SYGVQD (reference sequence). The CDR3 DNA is TGCGCCAGCAGCCTGAGACAGGGTGGGAGAGATACGCAGTATTTT. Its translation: CASSLRQGGRDTQYF.

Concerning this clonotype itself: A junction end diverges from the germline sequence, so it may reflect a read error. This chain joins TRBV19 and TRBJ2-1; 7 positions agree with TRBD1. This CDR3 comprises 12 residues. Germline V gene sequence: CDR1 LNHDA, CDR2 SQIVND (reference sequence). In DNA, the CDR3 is TGTGCCAGTAGTCGGACAGGCAATGGGCAGTTCTTC. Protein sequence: CASSRTGNGQFF.

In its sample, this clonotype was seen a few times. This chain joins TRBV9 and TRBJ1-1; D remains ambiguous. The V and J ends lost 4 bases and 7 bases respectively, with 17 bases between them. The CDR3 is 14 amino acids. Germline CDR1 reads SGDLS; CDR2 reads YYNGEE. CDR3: CASSPSPNTYEAFF. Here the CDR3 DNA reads TGTGCCAGCAGCCCCAGCCCTAATACCTATGAAGCTTTCTTT.

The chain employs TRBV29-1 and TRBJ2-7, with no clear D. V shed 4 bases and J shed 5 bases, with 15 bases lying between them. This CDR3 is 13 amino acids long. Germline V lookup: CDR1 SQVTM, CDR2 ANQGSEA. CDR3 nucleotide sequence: TGCAGCGTTGGAATAGGGTCATACAACGAGCAGTACTTC. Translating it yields CSVGIGSYNEQYF.

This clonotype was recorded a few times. In DNA, the CDR3 is TGTGCCAGCAGCTTAGGGCAGCTCTCCGGCTACACCTTC. Translated: CASSLGQLSGYTF. The rearrangement links TRBV7-2 to TRBJ1-2; D unresolved. Trimming cost V 1 base and J 8 bases, with 11 bases left between them. From germline, CDR1 is SGHTA and CDR2 FQGNSA. There are 13 residues in the CDR3. Combining the CDR3 with reference TRBV7-2 and TRBJ1-2 gives the whole variable domain GAGVSQSPSNKVTEKGKDVELRCDPISGHTALYWYRQSLGQGLEFLIYFQGNSAPDKSGLPSDRFSAERTGGSVSTLTIQRTQQEDSAVYLCASSLGQLSGYTFGSGTRLTVV.

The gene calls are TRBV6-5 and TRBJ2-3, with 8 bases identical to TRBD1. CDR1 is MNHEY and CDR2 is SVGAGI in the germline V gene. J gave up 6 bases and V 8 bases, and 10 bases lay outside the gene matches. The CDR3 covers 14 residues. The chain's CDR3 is CASQEDRVTDTQYF. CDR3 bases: TGTGCCAGCCAAGAGGACAGGGTGACTGATACGCAGTATTTT.

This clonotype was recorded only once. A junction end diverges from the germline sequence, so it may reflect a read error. The CDR3 here is CSARDPKAGVSYEQCF. As DNA, the CDR3 is TGCAGTGCTAGAGATCCGAAGGCAGGGGTTTCCTACGAGCAGTGCTTC. The rearrangement links TRBV20-1 to TRBJ2-7; maybe TRBD1 (6 bases). The CDR3 covers 16 residues. Germline V gene lookup returns CDR1 DFQATT and CDR2 SNEGSKA (reference sequence).

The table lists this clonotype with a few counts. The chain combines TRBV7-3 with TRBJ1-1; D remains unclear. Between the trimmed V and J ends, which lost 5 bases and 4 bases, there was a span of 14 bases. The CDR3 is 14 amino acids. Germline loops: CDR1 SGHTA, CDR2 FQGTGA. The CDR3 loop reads CASSAGSTGTEAFF. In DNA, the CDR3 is TGTGCCAGCAGCGCGGGCTCCACGGGCACTGAAGCTTTCTTT.